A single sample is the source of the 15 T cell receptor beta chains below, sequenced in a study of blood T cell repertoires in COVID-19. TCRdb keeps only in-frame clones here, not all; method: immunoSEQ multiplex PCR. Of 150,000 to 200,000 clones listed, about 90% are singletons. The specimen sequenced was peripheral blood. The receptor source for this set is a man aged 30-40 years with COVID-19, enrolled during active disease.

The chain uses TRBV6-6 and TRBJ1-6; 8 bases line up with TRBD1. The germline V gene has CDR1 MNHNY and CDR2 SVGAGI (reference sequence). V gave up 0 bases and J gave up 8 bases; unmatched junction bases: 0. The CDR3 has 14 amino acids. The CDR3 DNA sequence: TGTGCCAGCAGTTACTCGACAGGGGATTCACCCCTCCACTTT. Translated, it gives CASSYSTGDSPLHF.

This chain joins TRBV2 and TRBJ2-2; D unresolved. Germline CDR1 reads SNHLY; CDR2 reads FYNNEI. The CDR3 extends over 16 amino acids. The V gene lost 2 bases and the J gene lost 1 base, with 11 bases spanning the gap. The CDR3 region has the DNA TGTGCCAGCAGTGAATTGAGGCCGCAGAACACCGGGGAGCTGTTTTTT. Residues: CASSELRPQNTGELFF.

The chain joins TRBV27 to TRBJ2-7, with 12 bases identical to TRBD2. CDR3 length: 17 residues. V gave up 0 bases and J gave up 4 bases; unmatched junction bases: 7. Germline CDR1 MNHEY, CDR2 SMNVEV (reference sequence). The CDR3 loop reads CASSLSGLAGGMYEQYF. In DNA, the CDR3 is TGTGCCAGCAGTTTATCTGGGCTAGCGGGAGGGATGTACGAGCAGTACTTC.

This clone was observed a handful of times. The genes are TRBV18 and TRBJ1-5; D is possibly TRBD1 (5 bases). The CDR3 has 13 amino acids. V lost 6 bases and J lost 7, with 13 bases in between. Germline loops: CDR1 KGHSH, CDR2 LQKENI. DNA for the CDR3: TGTGCCAGCTCTCGGGGGAGCAGCCAGCCCCAGCATTTT. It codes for CASSRGSSQPQHF.

The CDR3 bases are TGTGCCAGCAGACTAGAGTACAATGAGCAGTTCTTC. It specifies CASRLEYNEQFF. The chain carries TRBV6-6 and TRBJ2-1, with D maybe TRBD2 (5 bases). Germline lookup yields CDR1 MNHNY and CDR2 SVGAGI (reference sequence). The CDR3 sequence is 12 residues long. V lost 6 bases and J lost 4, with 7 bases in between.

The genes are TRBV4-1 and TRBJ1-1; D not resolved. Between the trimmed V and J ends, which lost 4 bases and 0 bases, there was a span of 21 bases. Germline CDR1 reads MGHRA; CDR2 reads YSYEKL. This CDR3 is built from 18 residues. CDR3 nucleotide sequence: TGCGCCAGCAGCCCTCACGAGGGTGTCGTCGGTCTGAACACTGAAGCTTTCTTT. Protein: CASSPHEGVVGLNTEAFF.

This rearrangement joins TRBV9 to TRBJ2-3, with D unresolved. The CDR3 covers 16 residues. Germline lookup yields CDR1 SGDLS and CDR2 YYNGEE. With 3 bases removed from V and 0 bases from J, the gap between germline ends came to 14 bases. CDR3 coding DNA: TGTGCCAGCAGCGCGGTCCTCCAGGCTAGCACAGATACGCAGTATTTT. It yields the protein CASSAVLQASTDTQYF. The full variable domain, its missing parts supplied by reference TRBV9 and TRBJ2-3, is DSGVTQTPKHLITATGQRVTLRCSPRSGDLSVYWYQQSLDQGLQFLIQYYNGEERAKGNILERFSAQQFPDLHSELNLSSLELGDSALYFCASSAVLQASTDTQYFGPGTRLTVL.

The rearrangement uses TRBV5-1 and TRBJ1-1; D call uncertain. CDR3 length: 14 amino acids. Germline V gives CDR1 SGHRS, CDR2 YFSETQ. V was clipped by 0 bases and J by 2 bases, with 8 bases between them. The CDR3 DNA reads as TGCGCCAGCAGCTTGGGAGGGCTCAACACTGAAGCTTTCTTT. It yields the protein CASSLGGLNTEAFF. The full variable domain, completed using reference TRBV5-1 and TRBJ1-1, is KAGVTQTPRYLIKTRGQQVTLSCSPISGHRSVSWYQQTPGQGLQFLFEYFSETQRNKGNFPGRFSGRQFSNSRSEMNVSTLELGDSALYLCASSLGGLNTEAFFGQGTRLTVV.

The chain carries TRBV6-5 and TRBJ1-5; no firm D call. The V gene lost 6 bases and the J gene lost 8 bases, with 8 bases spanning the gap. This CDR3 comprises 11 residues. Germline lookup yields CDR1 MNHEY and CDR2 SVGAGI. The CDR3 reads CASSLSEPQHF. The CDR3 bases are TGTGCCAGCAGCCTCAGTGAGCCCCAGCATTTT.

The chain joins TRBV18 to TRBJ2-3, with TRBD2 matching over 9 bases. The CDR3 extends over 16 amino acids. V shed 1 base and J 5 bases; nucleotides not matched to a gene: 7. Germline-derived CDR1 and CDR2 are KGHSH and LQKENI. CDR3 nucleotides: TGTGCCAGCTCACCACTGCCAGCGGGAGGCATAGATACGCAGTATTTT. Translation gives CASSPLPAGGIDTQYF.

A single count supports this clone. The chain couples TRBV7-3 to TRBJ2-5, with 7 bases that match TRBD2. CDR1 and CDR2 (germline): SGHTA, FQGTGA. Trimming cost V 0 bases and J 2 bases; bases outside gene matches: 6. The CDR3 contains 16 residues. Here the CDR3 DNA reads TGTGCCAGCAGCTTAACCCAAGGACTAGATCAAGAGACCCAGTACTTC. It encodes CASSLTQGLDQETQYF.

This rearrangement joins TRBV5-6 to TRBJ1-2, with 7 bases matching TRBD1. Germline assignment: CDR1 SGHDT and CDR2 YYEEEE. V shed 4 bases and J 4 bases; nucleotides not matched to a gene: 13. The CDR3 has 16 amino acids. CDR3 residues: CASSLRQGLALYGYTF. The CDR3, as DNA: TGTGCCAGCAGCCTCCGACAGGGATTGGCTCTCTATGGCTACACCTTC.

CDR3 nucleotides: TGCAGTGCTAGCACCGGTCGCGAGCAGTTCTTC. Its translation is CSASTGREQFF. The chain links TRBV20-1 to TRBJ2-1; D unclear. In germline, CDR1 is DFQATT, CDR2 SNEGSKA (reference sequence). V was cut by 3 bases and J by 10 bases, with 10 bases left in between. The CDR3 is 11 amino acids.

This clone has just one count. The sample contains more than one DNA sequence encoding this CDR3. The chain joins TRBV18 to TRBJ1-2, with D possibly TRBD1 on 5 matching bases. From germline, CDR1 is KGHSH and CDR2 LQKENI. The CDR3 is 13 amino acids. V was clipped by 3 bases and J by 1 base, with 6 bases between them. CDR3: CASSPDSNYGYTF. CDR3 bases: TGTGCCAGCTCACCCGACAGTAACTATGGCTACACCTTC.

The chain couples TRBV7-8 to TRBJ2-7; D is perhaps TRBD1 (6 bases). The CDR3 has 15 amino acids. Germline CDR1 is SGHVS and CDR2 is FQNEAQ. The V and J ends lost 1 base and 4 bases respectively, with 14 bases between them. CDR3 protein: CASSLGTANLYEQYF. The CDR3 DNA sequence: TGTGCCAGCAGCTTAGGGACAGCGAATTTGTACGAGCAGTACTTC.